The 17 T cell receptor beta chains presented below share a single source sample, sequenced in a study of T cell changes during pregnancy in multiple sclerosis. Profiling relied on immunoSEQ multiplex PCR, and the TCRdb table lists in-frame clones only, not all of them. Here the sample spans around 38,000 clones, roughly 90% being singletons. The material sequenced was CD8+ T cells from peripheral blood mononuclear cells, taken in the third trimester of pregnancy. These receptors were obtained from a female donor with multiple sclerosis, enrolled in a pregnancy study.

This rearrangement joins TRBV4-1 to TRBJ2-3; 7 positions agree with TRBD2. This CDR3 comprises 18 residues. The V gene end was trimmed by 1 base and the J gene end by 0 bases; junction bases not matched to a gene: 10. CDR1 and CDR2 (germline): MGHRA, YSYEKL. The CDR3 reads CASSQGVGTIVSTDTQYF. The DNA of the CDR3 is TGCGCCAGCAGCCAAGGAGTCGGGACTATCGTTAGCACAGATACGCAGTATTTT.

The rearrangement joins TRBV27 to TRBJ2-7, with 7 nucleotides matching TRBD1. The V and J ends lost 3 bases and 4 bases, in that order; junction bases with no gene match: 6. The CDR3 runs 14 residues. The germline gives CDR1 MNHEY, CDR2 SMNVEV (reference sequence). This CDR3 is CASSFARGKYEQYF. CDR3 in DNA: TGTGCCAGCAGTTTCGCCAGGGGGAAATACGAGCAGTACTTC.

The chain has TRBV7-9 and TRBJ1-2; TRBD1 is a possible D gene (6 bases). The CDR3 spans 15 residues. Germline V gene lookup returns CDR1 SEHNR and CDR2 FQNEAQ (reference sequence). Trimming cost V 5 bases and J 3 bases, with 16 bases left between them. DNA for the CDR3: TGTGCCAGCAGCCAATCCGGGACACCTCACTATGGCTACACCTTC. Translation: CASSQSGTPHYGYTF.

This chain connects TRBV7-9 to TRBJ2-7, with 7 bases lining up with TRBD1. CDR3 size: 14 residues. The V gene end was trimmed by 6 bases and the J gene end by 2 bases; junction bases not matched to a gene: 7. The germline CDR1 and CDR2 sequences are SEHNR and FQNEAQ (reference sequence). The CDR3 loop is CASRTTGAPYEQYF. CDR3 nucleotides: TGTGCCAGCAGAACCACAGGGGCCCCCTACGAGCAGTACTTC.

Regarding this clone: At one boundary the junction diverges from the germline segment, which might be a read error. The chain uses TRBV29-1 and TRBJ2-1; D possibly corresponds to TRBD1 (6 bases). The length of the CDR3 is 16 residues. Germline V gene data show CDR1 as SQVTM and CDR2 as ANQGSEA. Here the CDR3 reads CSVDHPLRQENNGQFF. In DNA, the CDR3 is TGCAGCGTTGACCACCCTCTTAGACAGGAGAACAATGGGCAGTTCTTC.

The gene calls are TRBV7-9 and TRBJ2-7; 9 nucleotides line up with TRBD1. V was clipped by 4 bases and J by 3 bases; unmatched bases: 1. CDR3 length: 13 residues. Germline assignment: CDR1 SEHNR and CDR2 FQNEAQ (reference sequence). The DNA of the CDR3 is TGTGCCAGCAGCTCGGACAGGGGCTACGAGCAGTACTTC. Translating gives CASSSDRGYEQYF.

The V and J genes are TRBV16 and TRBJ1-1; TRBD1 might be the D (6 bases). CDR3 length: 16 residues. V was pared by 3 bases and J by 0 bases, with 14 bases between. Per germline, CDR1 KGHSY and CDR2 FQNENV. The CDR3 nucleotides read TGTGCCAGCAGCCAGACGAGAACAGGGTTGAACACTGAAGCTTTCTTT. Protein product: CASSQTRTGLNTEAFF.

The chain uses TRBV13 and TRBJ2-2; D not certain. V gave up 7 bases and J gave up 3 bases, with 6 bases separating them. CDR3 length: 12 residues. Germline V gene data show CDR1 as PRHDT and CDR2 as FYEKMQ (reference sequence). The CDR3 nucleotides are TGTGCCAGCACCCTAGACACCGGGGAGCTGTTTTTT. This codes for CASTLDTGELFF.

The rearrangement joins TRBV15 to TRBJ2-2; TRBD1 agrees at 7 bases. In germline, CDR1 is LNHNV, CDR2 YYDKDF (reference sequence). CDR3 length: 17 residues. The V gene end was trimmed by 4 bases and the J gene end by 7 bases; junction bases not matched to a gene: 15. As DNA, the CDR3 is TGTGCCACCAGCATCCCCAAGACAGGGTTTTTTGACGGGGAGCTGTTTTTT. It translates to CATSIPKTGFFDGELFF.

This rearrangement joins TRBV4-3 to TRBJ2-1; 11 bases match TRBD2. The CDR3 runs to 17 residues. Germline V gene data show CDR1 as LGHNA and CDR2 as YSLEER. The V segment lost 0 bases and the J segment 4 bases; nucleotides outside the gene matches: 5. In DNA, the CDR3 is TGCGCCAGCAGCCAAGACGTCGGGACTAGCGGTTACAATGAGCAGTTCTTC. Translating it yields CASSQDVGTSGYNEQFF.

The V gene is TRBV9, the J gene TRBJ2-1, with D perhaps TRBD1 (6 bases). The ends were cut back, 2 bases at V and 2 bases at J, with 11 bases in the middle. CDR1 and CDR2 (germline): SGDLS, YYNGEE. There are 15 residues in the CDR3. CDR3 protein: CASSVGGAAYNEQFF. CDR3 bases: TGTGCCAGCAGCGTTGGGGGCGCGGCCTACAATGAGCAGTTCTTC.

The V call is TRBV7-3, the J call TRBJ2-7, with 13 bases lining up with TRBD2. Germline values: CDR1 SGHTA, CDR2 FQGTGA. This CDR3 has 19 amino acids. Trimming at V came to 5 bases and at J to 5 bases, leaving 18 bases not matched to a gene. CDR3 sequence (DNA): TGTGCCAGCAGCCCAGGAGGGACTAGCGGGAATGAAGAAAGCGACGAGCAGTACTTC. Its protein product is CASSPGGTSGNEESDEQYF.

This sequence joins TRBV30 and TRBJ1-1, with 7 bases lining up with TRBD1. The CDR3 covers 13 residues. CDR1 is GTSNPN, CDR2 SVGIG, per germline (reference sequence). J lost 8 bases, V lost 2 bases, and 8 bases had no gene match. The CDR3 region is CAWSPDRDAEAFF. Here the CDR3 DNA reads TGTGCCTGGAGTCCCGACAGGGACGCCGAAGCTTTCTTT.

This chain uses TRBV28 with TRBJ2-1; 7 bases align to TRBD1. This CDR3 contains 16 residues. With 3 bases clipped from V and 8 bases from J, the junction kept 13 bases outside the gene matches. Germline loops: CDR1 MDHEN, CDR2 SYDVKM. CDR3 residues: CASSFPGAGGFDEQFF. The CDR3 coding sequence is TGTGCCAGCAGTTTTCCCGGGGCAGGGGGTTTCGATGAGCAGTTCTTC.

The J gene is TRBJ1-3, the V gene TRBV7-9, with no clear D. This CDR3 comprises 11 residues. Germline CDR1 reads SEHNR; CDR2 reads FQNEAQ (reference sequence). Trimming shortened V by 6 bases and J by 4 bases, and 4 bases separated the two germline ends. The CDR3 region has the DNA TGTGCCAGCAGGGGCGGAAACACCATATATTTT. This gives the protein CASRGGNTIYF.

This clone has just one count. The CDR3 here is CASSQDHRVTTDTQYF. DNA of the CDR3: TGCGCCAGCAGCCAAGATCACAGGGTAACTACAGATACGCAGTATTTT. The V and J genes are TRBV4-3 and TRBJ2-3; TRBD1 might be the D (6 bases). CDR1 and CDR2 (germline): LGHNA, YSLEER. CDR3 length equals 16 residues. Deletions cut 0 bases from V and 3 bases from J, with 13 bases between.

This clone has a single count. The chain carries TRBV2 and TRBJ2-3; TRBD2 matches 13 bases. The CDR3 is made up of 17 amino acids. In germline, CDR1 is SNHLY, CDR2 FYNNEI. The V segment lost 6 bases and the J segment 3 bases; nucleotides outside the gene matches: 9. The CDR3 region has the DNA TGTGCCAGCAGCCCTTGGGGGACTAGCGGGATGACAGATACGCAGTATTTT. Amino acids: CASSPWGTSGMTDTQYF. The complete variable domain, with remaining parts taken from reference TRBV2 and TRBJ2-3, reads EPEVTQTPSHQVTQMGQEVILRCVPISNHLYFYWYRQILGQKVEFLVSFYNNEISEKSEIFDDQFSVERPDGSNFTLKIRSTKLEDSAMYFCASSPWGTSGMTDTQYFGPGTRLTVL.